This passage covers 9 T cell receptor beta chains from one sample sequenced in a study of blood T cells in healthy people across ages. It was with a sample-barcoded 5' primer and a J-beta primer mix that a second PCR of about 6 to 12 cycles was run. TCRdb recomputed calls from the 5' RACE reads with MiXCR, one row per CDR3 protein. The sample lists 890,000 or so distinct CDR3 sequences, around 62% occurring once. Sequenced input: blood. These receptor sequences come from a young man in good health.

This clonotype occurred a few times. The V and J genes are TRBV28 and TRBJ2-6, with unresolved D. Germline assignment: CDR1 MDHEN and CDR2 SYDVKM. The CDR3 spans 14 residues. V was clipped by 3 bases and J by 2 bases, with 5 bases between them. This chain's CDR3 is CASSFHAGANVLTF. The CDR3, as DNA: TGTGCCAGCAGTTTCCATGCTGGGGCCAACGTCCTGACTTTC.

The rearrangement uses TRBV18 and TRBJ1-2; 9 bases line up with TRBD1. The CDR3 runs 15 residues. Looked up from germline, CDR1 is KGHSH and CDR2 is LQKENI. The trim removed 3 bases at V and 2 bases at J, leaving 4 bases unmatched. Written as DNA, the CDR3 is TGTGCCAGCTCACCCCGACAGGGGGAGAACTATGGCTACACCTTC. It translates to CASSPRQGENYGYTF.

The gene calls are TRBV11-2 and TRBJ2-7; perhaps D is TRBD1 or TRBD2 (5 bases each). Trimming cost V 4 bases and J 7 bases, with 20 bases left between them. Germline assignment: CDR1 SGHAT and CDR2 FQNNGV. The CDR3 has 15 residues. Here the CDR3 reads CASSSPRDRPREQYF. CDR3 DNA: TGTGCCAGCAGCTCTCCCCGGGACCGACCACGGGAGCAGTACTTC. The complete variable domain, with remaining parts taken from reference TRBV11-2 and TRBJ2-7, reads EAGVAQSPRYKIIEKRQSVAFWCNPISGHATLYWYQQILGQGPKLLIQFQNNGVVDDSQLPKDRFSAERLKGVDSTLKIQPAKLEDSAVYLCASSSPRDRPREQYFGPGTRLTVT.

The chain recombines TRBV6-5 with TRBJ2-1, with 16 bases that match TRBD2. With V trimmed by 4 bases and J by 7 bases, 4 bases remained unmatched. There are 16 residues in the CDR3. Germline CDR1 and CDR2: MNHEY and SVGAGI. CDR3 DNA: TGTGCCAGCAGTTCAGGGACTAGCGGGGGGGTGAATGAGCAGTTCTTC. This translates into CASSSGTSGGVNEQFF.

CDR3 sequence reads: CASSLVLRLAGGYNEQFF. The CDR3 DNA reads TGTGCCAGCAGCCTAGTTTTAAGACTAGCGGGGGGATACAATGAGCAGTTCTTC. The rearrangement joins TRBV28 to TRBJ2-1, with TRBD2 matching 13 bases. The junction had 12 bases not matched to a gene; V was cut back by 6 bases and J by 4 bases. Germline V lookup: CDR1 MDHEN, CDR2 SYDVKM. This CDR3 comprises 18 residues.

V gene TRBV5-1 combines with J gene TRBJ2-3, with 8 bases that match TRBD2. Germline trimming cut 4 bases from V and 0 bases from J; bases unmatched to any gene: 13. Germline V lookup: CDR1 SGHRS, CDR2 YFSETQ. The CDR3 loop spans 18 amino acids. This chain's CDR3 is CASSPLGSGGPSTDTQYF. The DNA of the CDR3 is TGCGCCAGCAGCCCACTAGGCTCGGGGGGGCCTAGCACAGATACGCAGTATTTT.

The J gene is TRBJ1-4, the V gene TRBV11-2; tentative D call: TRBD1 (6 bases). The CDR3 length is 16 residues. Trimming pared 5 bases from V and 11 bases from J, leaving 24 bases between. The germline V gene has CDR1 SGHAT and CDR2 FQNNGV. DNA for the CDR3: TGTGCCAGCAGCCTCCCCCGGGACAAGGATATCGGGAAACTGTTTTTT. This encodes CASSLPRDKDIGKLFF.

The rearrangement links TRBV12-3 or TRBV12-4 to TRBJ2-5; TRBD1 matches at 7 bases. The CDR3 is 15 residues long. With 5 bases clipped from V and 2 bases from J, the junction kept 8 bases outside the gene matches. CDR3 protein: CASSGGQSKQETQYF. CDR3 nucleotides: TGTGCCAGCAGTGGGGGACAGAGCAAACAAGAGACCCAGTACTTC.

This clonotype has just a few counts. V and J are TRBV20-1 and TRBJ2-1, with 7 bases identical to TRBD2. The CDR3 is 16 amino acids. The V gene end was trimmed by 5 bases and the J gene end by 4 bases; junction bases not matched to a gene: 14. Germline assignment: CDR1 DFQATT and CDR2 SNEGSKA (reference sequence). The CDR3 nucleotides are TGCAGTGCTTCGACTAGCCCAACCCGCGGTTACAATGAGCAGTTCTTC. Encoded protein: CSASTSPTRGYNEQFF.